Listed below are T cell receptor beta chains from one sample, sequenced in a study of T cell responses to AZD1222 COVID-19 vaccine. Assay used: immunoSEQ multiplex PCR; TCRdb lists only in-frame clones, some missing. The sample records approximately 190,000 clones, around 90% being singletons. Sample: peripheral blood, taken on day 0 of AZD1222 vaccination. The receptors shown here come from an adult in good health. The CDR3 runs from the conserved cysteine through the conserved F or W. The D gene is left open where the match is weak. The size of a clone is reported for some rows only, either as once, few or many, or as a class for expanded clones.

clone_size: .; j_call: TRBJ2-7; d_call: TRBD2; v_call: TRBV9; cdr3_aa: CASSPRLAGTGEQYF; cdr3_nt: TGTGCCAGCAGCCCGAGACTAGCGGGGACGGGGGAGCAGTACTTC
clone_size: .; j_call: TRBJ1-1; d_call: .; v_call: TRBV6-1; cdr3_aa: CASSEMQAVNTEAFF; cdr3_nt: TGTGCCAGCAGTGAAATGCAGGCAGTGAACACTGAAGCTTTCTTT
clone_size: .; j_call: TRBJ2-7; d_call: .; v_call: TRBV21-1; cdr3_aa: CAGPARVHEQYF; cdr3_nt: TGTGCCGGGCCTGCCCGGGTCCACGAGCAGTACTTC
clone_size: .; j_call: TRBJ2-5; d_call: .; v_call: TRBV20-1; cdr3_aa: CSASRPEVETQYF; cdr3_nt: TGCAGTGCTAGTAGACCAGAGGTGGAGACCCAGTACTTC
clone_size: .; j_call: TRBJ2-3; d_call: TRBD2; v_call: TRBV3-1/TRBV3-2; cdr3_aa: CASSQGSGGTSTDTQYF; cdr3_nt: TGTGCCAGCAGCCAAGGAAGCGGGGGGACCAGCACAGATACGCAGTATTTT
clone_size: .; j_call: TRBJ1-6; d_call: TRBD1; v_call: TRBV7-9; cdr3_aa: CASSPPDRANSPLHF; cdr3_nt: TGTGCCAGCAGCCCCCCGGACAGGGCAAATTCACCCCTCCACTTT
clone_size: few; j_call: TRBJ2-3; d_call: .; v_call: TRBV4-1; cdr3_aa: CASSQESSGTDTQYF; cdr3_nt: TGCGCCAGCAGCCAAGAGTCCAGCGGCACAGATACGCAGTATTTT
clone_size: .; j_call: TRBJ1-1; d_call: .; v_call: TRBV5-1; cdr3_aa: CASSLGMVSEAFF; cdr3_nt: TGCGCCAGCAGCTTGGGTATGGTCTCTGAAGCTTTCTTT
clone_size: once; j_call: TRBJ2-3; d_call: .; v_call: TRBV15; cdr3_aa: CATSRDSALGGTDTQYF; cdr3_nt: TGTGCCACCAGCAGAGATTCGGCACTCGGGGGCACAGATACGCAGTATTTT
clone_size: .; j_call: TRBJ1-1; d_call: .; v_call: TRBV21-1; cdr3_aa: CPSGDTEAFF; cdr3_nt: TGTCCCAGTGGGGACACTGAAGCTTTCTTT
clone_size: .; j_call: TRBJ2-7; d_call: TRBD2; v_call: TRBV7-9; cdr3_aa: CASSPTGLIYEQYF; cdr3_nt: TGTGCCAGCAGCCCTACGGGACTAATCTACGAGCAGTACTTC
clone_size: .; j_call: TRBJ1-1; d_call: .; v_call: TRBV2; cdr3_aa: CASREGNTEAFF; cdr3_nt: TGTGCCAGCAGGGAGGGGAACACTGAAGCTTTCTTT
clone_size: once; j_call: TRBJ2-7; d_call: .; v_call: TRBV19; cdr3_aa: CASSIRAGPYEQYF; cdr3_nt: TGTGCCAGTAGTATTCGGGCGGGACCCTACGAGCAGTACTTC
clone_size: .; j_call: TRBJ2-3; d_call: .; v_call: TRBV5-1; cdr3_aa: CASSLRGVVGDTQYF; cdr3_nt: TGCGCCAGCAGCTTGCGGGGAGTAGTCGGTGATACGCAGTATTTT
clone_size: .; j_call: TRBJ1-2; d_call: .; v_call: TRBV27; cdr3_aa: CASSLGDKTGHGYTF; cdr3_nt: TGTGCCAGCAGTTTGGGGGACAAAACCGGCCATGGCTACACCTTC
clone_size: .; j_call: TRBJ2-3; d_call: TRBD2; v_call: TRBV13; cdr3_aa: CASSLQGLAGDPSTDTQYF; cdr3_nt: TGTGCCAGCAGCTTACAGGGACTAGCGGGAGACCCAAGCACAGATACGCAGTATTTT
clone_size: .; j_call: TRBJ1-1; d_call: .; v_call: TRBV5-4; cdr3_aa: CASSRGGETVSNTEAFF; cdr3_nt: TGTGCCAGCAGCCGGGGGGGAGAAACGGTCTCGAACACTGAAGCTTTCTTT
clone_size: .; j_call: TRBJ1-3; d_call: .; v_call: TRBV7-7; cdr3_aa: CASSPAPKMGAGNTIYF; cdr3_nt: TGTGCTAGCAGCCCCGCGCCAAAAATGGGGGCAGGAAACACCATATATTTT
clone_size: once; j_call: TRBJ2-7; d_call: TRBD2; v_call: TRBV7-8; cdr3_aa: CASSLFQREGSYEQYF; cdr3_nt: TGTGCCAGCAGCTTATTCCAGCGGGAGGGTTCCTACGAGCAGTACTTC
clone_size: .; j_call: TRBJ2-7; d_call: .; v_call: TRBV7-2; cdr3_aa: CASSLTPGQSYEQYF; cdr3_nt: TGTGCCAGCAGCTTAACCCCCGGCCAATCCTACGAGCAGTACTTC
clone_size: .; j_call: TRBJ1-2; d_call: TRBD1; v_call: TRBV6-5; cdr3_aa: CASSWTGYYGYTF; cdr3_nt: TGTGCCAGCAGTTGGACAGGGTACTATGGCTACACCTTC
clone_size: once; j_call: TRBJ1-1; d_call: .; v_call: TRBV9; cdr3_aa: CASSVAQGEAFF; cdr3_nt: TGTGCCAGCAGCGTAGCACAGGGTGAAGCTTTCTTT
clone_size: .; j_call: TRBJ1-1; d_call: TRBD1; v_call: TRBV6-5; cdr3_aa: CASSLQGELDTEAFF; cdr3_nt: TGTGCCAGCAGCCTACAGGGGGAGTTGGACACTGAAGCTTTCTTT
clone_size: .; j_call: TRBJ2-7; d_call: .; v_call: TRBV11-2; cdr3_aa: CASSLRLGHEQYF; cdr3_nt: TGTGCCAGCAGCTTAAGACTAGGTCACGAGCAGTACTTC
clone_size: .; j_call: TRBJ1-4; d_call: .; v_call: TRBV19; cdr3_aa: CASRTTGRTTNEKLFF; cdr3_nt: TGTGCCAGTAGAACTACAGGGAGAACAACTAATGAAAAACTGTTTTTT
clone_size: .; j_call: TRBJ1-2; d_call: .; v_call: TRBV10-3; cdr3_aa: CAISDLETSYGYTF; cdr3_nt: TGTGCCATCAGTGACCTAGAGACAAGCTATGGCTACACCTTC
clone_size: .; j_call: TRBJ2-1; d_call: .; v_call: TRBV27; cdr3_aa: CASRSLRHNEQFF; cdr3_nt: TGTGCCAGCAGGTCTCTGAGGCACAATGAGCAGTTCTTC
clone_size: once; j_call: TRBJ2-7; d_call: TRBD1; v_call: TRBV5-4; cdr3_aa: CASSRPGQGAHEQYF; cdr3_nt: TGTGCCAGCAGCCGCCCGGGACAGGGGGCCCACGAGCAGTACTTC
clone_size: .; j_call: TRBJ2-1; d_call: TRBD2; v_call: TRBV6-4; cdr3_aa: CASSDVRGTSGNYNEQFF; cdr3_nt: TGTGCCAGCAGTGACGTCAGGGGGACTAGCGGAAACTACAATGAGCAGTTCTTC
clone_size: .; j_call: TRBJ1-6; d_call: .; v_call: TRBV28; cdr3_aa: CASSLVSSYNSPLHF; cdr3_nt: TGTGCCAGCAGTTTAGTAAGCTCCTATAATTCACCCCTCCACTTT
clone_size: .; j_call: TRBJ1-1; d_call: .; v_call: TRBV5-6; cdr3_aa: CASNNNWGYTEAFF; cdr3_nt: TGTGCCAGCAATAATAATTGGGGGTACACTGAAGCTTTCTTT
clone_size: .; j_call: TRBJ1-2; d_call: .; v_call: TRBV9; cdr3_aa: CASSVGGMVETNYGYTF; cdr3_nt: TGTGCCAGCAGCGTAGGGGGGATGGTGGAAACCAACTATGGCTACACCTTC
clone_size: .; j_call: TRBJ2-1; d_call: .; v_call: TRBV7-2; cdr3_aa: CASSLAPLASSYNEQFF; cdr3_nt: TGTGCCAGCAGCTTAGCGCCCCTAGCGAGCTCCTACAATGAGCAGTTCTTC
clone_size: few; j_call: TRBJ1-2; d_call: .; v_call: TRBV2; cdr3_aa: CASNLANDHGYTF; cdr3_nt: TGTGCCAGCAATTTGGCAAACGATCATGGCTACACCTTC
clone_size: .; j_call: TRBJ1-5; d_call: TRBD1; v_call: TRBV2; cdr3_aa: CASSLDRDQPQHF; cdr3_nt: TGTGCCAGCAGCCTCGACAGGGATCAGCCCCAGCATTTT
clone_size: .; j_call: TRBJ2-1; d_call: .; v_call: TRBV25-1; cdr3_aa: CASSEQGETHYNEQFF; cdr3_nt: TGTGCCAGCAGTGAGCAGGGAGAGACTCATTACAATGAGCAGTTCTTC
clone_size: .; j_call: TRBJ1-4; d_call: .; v_call: TRBV27; cdr3_aa: CASRTPGHADEKLFF; cdr3_nt: TGTGCCAGCAGGACTCCGGGACACGCGGATGAAAAACTGTTTTTT
clone_size: .; j_call: TRBJ1-2; d_call: TRBD1; v_call: TRBV4-3; cdr3_aa: CASSQDRTGDYYGYTF; cdr3_nt: TGCGCCAGCAGCCAGGACCGGACAGGAGACTACTATGGCTACACCTTC
clone_size: .; j_call: TRBJ2-7; d_call: .; v_call: TRBV5-1; cdr3_aa: CASSLGDAYEQYF; cdr3_nt: TGCGCCAGCAGCTTGGGGGACGCCTACGAGCAGTACTTC
clone_size: .; j_call: TRBJ2-7; d_call: TRBD2; v_call: TRBV11-2; cdr3_aa: CASSLVASGDSYEQYF; cdr3_nt: TGTGCCAGCAGCTTAGTGGCTAGCGGAGACTCCTACGAGCAGTACTTC